These T cell receptor beta chains were read from a single sample in a study of T cell responses to AZD1222 COVID-19 vaccine. Only in-frame clones appear in the TCRdb table, and some are missing; sequencing was by immunoSEQ multiplex PCR. This table holds around 130,000 clones, roughly nine tenths found once. This specimen consisted of peripheral blood, obtained 28 days after the second AZD1222 dose. The receptor source for this set is an adult who received the AZD1222 COVID-19 vaccine. CDR3s include the opening cysteine and the closing phenylalanine or tryptophan. Each record gives: CDR3 protein, CDR3 DNA, V gene, clone size, CDR3 length, J gene, D gene. The D gene is left open where the match is weak. Clone size is stated in some rows and not others, as once, few, many or a class when expanded.

CDR3aa: CASSRGVPNTEAFF; CDR3nt: TGTGCCAGCAGTAGGGGGGTACCGAACACTGAAGCTTTCTTT; v_gene: TRBV6-4; abundance: .; len: 14; j_gene: TRBJ1-1; d_gene: .
CDR3aa: CASSLDSSNQPQHF; CDR3nt: TGTGCCAGCAGCTTAGACAGTAGCAATCAGCCCCAGCATTTT; v_gene: TRBV11-2; abundance: .; len: 14; j_gene: TRBJ1-5; d_gene: .
CDR3aa: CASSYQQVPGLAGAYEQYF; CDR3nt: TGTGCCAGCAGCTACCAACAGGTACCGGGACTAGCGGGGGCCTACGAGCAGTACTTC; v_gene: TRBV7-2; abundance: .; len: 19; j_gene: TRBJ2-7; d_gene: TRBD2
CDR3aa: CASSQDAGTGGAIGEAFF; CDR3nt: TGCGCCAGCAGCCAAGATGCCGGGACAGGGGGCGCAATAGGTGAAGCTTTCTTT; v_gene: TRBV4-1; abundance: .; len: 18; j_gene: TRBJ1-1; d_gene: TRBD1
CDR3aa: CSAREGGEQFF; CDR3nt: TGCAGTGCCAGAGAGGGCGGGGAGCAGTTCTTC; v_gene: TRBV20-1; abundance: .; len: 11; j_gene: TRBJ2-1; d_gene: .
CDR3aa: CASSQGGTGLTQPQHF; CDR3nt: TGCGCCAGCAGCCAAGGCGGTACAGGGCTTACACAGCCCCAGCATTTT; v_gene: TRBV4-1; abundance: .; len: 16; j_gene: TRBJ1-5; d_gene: .
CDR3aa: CASSFWTSAEAFF; CDR3nt: TGTGCCAGCAGTTTTTGGACGTCTGCTGAAGCTTTCTTT; v_gene: TRBV12-3/TRBV12-4; abundance: few; len: 13; j_gene: TRBJ1-1; d_gene: .
CDR3aa: CASSLGVGSEAFF; CDR3nt: TGTGCCAGCAGCTTAGGTGTGGGATCGGAAGCTTTCTTT; v_gene: TRBV11-1; abundance: .; len: 13; j_gene: TRBJ1-1; d_gene: .
CDR3aa: CASSQDPGYGADAFF; CDR3nt: TGTGCCAGCAGCCAAGATCCGGGTTATGGGGCGGATGCTTTCTTT; v_gene: TRBV4-2; abundance: .; len: 15; j_gene: TRBJ1-1; d_gene: .
CDR3aa: CASSMGRGNEKLFF; CDR3nt: TGTGCCAGTAGTATGGGCAGGGGTAATGAAAAACTGTTTTTT; v_gene: TRBV19; abundance: .; len: 14; j_gene: TRBJ1-4; d_gene: .
CDR3aa: CASSPGQGNIQYF; CDR3nt: TGTGCCAGCAGCCCGGGACAGGGGAACATTCAGTACTTC; v_gene: TRBV11-2; abundance: .; len: 13; j_gene: TRBJ2-4; d_gene: TRBD1
CDR3aa: CASSFVWSLGGPGANVLTF; CDR3nt: TGTGCCAGCAGTTTTGTCTGGAGCCTAGGGGGACCTGGGGCCAACGTCCTGACTTTC; v_gene: TRBV28; abundance: .; len: 19; j_gene: TRBJ2-6; d_gene: .
CDR3aa: CASSTTPSYEQYF; CDR3nt: TGTGCCAGCAGCACAACCCCATCCTACGAGCAGTACTTC; v_gene: TRBV7-2; abundance: once; len: 13; j_gene: TRBJ2-7; d_gene: .
CDR3aa: CASSLERTAVLGYTF; CDR3nt: TGCGCCAGCAGCTTGGAGAGGACAGCGGTTCTTGGCTACACCTTC; v_gene: TRBV5-1; abundance: .; len: 15; j_gene: TRBJ1-2; d_gene: .
CDR3aa: CASSLVGNEQFF; CDR3nt: TGTGCCAGCAGCTTAGTTGGCAATGAGCAGTTCTTC; v_gene: TRBV7-2; abundance: .; len: 12; j_gene: TRBJ2-1; d_gene: .
CDR3aa: CASSLSFDRGHSPLHF; CDR3nt: TGTGCCAGCAGCCTTTCCTTCGACAGGGGGCATTCACCCCTCCACTTT; v_gene: TRBV7-2; abundance: .; len: 16; j_gene: TRBJ1-6; d_gene: TRBD1
CDR3aa: CASGQGRRAFF; CDR3nt: TGTGCCAGCGGGCAGGGGAGAAGGGCTTTCTTT; v_gene: TRBV28; abundance: .; len: 11; j_gene: TRBJ1-1; d_gene: .
CDR3aa: CASGLEEVLYNSPLHF; CDR3nt: TGTGCTAGTGGTTTGGAGGAGGTTCTCTATAATTCACCCCTCCACTTT; v_gene: TRBV12-5; abundance: .; len: 16; j_gene: TRBJ1-6; d_gene: .
CDR3aa: CASSLTPRTSRYTF; CDR3nt: TGTGCCAGCAGCTTAACCCCAAGAACCTCTCGCTACACCTTC; v_gene: TRBV7-2; abundance: .; len: 14; j_gene: TRBJ1-2; d_gene: .
CDR3aa: CASSLEGPTLHF; CDR3nt: TGTGCCAGCAGCTTAGAGGGTCCCACCCTCCACTTT; v_gene: TRBV7-9; abundance: .; len: 12; j_gene: TRBJ1-6; d_gene: .
CDR3aa: CASSFATAPTRNEQFF; CDR3nt: TGTGCCAGCAGCTTCGCTACGGCACCTACCCGTAATGAGCAGTTCTTC; v_gene: TRBV11-3; abundance: .; len: 16; j_gene: TRBJ2-1; d_gene: .
CDR3aa: CASSGQGNQPQHF; CDR3nt: TGCGCCAGCAGCGGACAGGGCAATCAGCCCCAGCATTTT; v_gene: TRBV23-1; abundance: .; len: 13; j_gene: TRBJ1-5; d_gene: TRBD1
CDR3aa: CSVTPAGLNTGELFF; CDR3nt: TGCAGCGTTACCCCTGCGGGACTAAACACCGGGGAGCTGTTTTTT; v_gene: TRBV29-1; abundance: .; len: 15; j_gene: TRBJ2-2; d_gene: TRBD2
CDR3aa: CASSLPQSYNEQFF; CDR3nt: TGTGCCAGCAGCTTGCCTCAGAGCTACAATGAGCAGTTCTTC; v_gene: TRBV5-6; abundance: .; len: 14; j_gene: TRBJ2-1; d_gene: .
CDR3aa: CASSLFADVMYNEQFF; CDR3nt: TGTGCCAGCAGCTTATTCGCGGACGTTATGTACAATGAGCAGTTCTTC; v_gene: TRBV7-8; abundance: .; len: 16; j_gene: TRBJ2-1; d_gene: .
CDR3aa: CASSRPGQSNQPQHF; CDR3nt: TGTGCCAGTAGTAGACCGGGACAGAGCAATCAGCCCCAGCATTTT; v_gene: TRBV19; abundance: few; len: 15; j_gene: TRBJ1-5; d_gene: TRBD1
CDR3aa: CAISGAGGADTQYF; CDR3nt: TGTGCCATCAGTGGGGCCGGTGGGGCAGATACGCAGTATTTT; v_gene: TRBV10-3; abundance: .; len: 14; j_gene: TRBJ2-3; d_gene: .
CDR3aa: CASSQEDTPGRWREGQDEQYF; CDR3nt: TGTGCCAGCAGCCAAGAAGATACCCCAGGGCGCTGGCGGGAGGGCCAAGACGAGCAGTACTTC; v_gene: TRBV3-1/TRBV3-2; abundance: once; len: 21; j_gene: TRBJ2-7; d_gene: TRBD2
CDR3aa: CAWTPRVRVNTEAFF; CDR3nt: TGTGCCTGGACCCCCCGGGTGAGGGTGAACACTGAAGCTTTCTTT; v_gene: TRBV30; abundance: .; len: 15; j_gene: TRBJ1-1; d_gene: .
CDR3aa: CSVDPGPRETQYF; CDR3nt: TGCAGCGTTGATCCGGGACCCCGGGAGACCCAGTACTTC; v_gene: TRBV29-1; abundance: .; len: 13; j_gene: TRBJ2-5; d_gene: .
CDR3aa: CASKGRSSYEQYF; CDR3nt: TGTGCCAGCAAGGGCAGGAGCTCCTACGAGCAGTACTTC; v_gene: TRBV2; abundance: .; len: 13; j_gene: TRBJ2-7; d_gene: .
CDR3aa: CASRRGDSGQGEAFF; CDR3nt: TGTGCCAGTCGCCGCGGGGACTCCGGGCAGGGTGAAGCTTTCTTT; v_gene: TRBV19; abundance: once; len: 15; j_gene: TRBJ1-1; d_gene: .
CDR3aa: CASSLDTGIRYGYTF; CDR3nt: TGTGCCAGCAGCTTAGATACGGGAATACGGTATGGCTACACCTTC; v_gene: TRBV7-2; abundance: .; len: 15; j_gene: TRBJ1-2; d_gene: .
CDR3aa: CASAPGGAKNIQYF; CDR3nt: TGTGCCAGCGCGCCCGGAGGGGCCAAAAACATTCAGTACTTC; v_gene: TRBV6-5; abundance: .; len: 14; j_gene: TRBJ2-4; d_gene: .
CDR3aa: CASRGGAGRPDYNEQFF; CDR3nt: TGTGCCAGCAGGGGAGGGGCGGGAAGGCCTGACTACAATGAGCAGTTCTTC; v_gene: TRBV7-8; abundance: .; len: 17; j_gene: TRBJ2-1; d_gene: TRBD2
CDR3aa: CASSQEAPQRELSTDTQYF; CDR3nt: TGTGCCAGCAGCCAAGAGGCGCCGCAGCGGGAGTTAAGCACAGATACGCAGTATTTT; v_gene: TRBV4-2; abundance: .; len: 19; j_gene: TRBJ2-3; d_gene: TRBD2
CDR3aa: CASSLRLRGTQYF; CDR3nt: TGCGCCAGCAGCCTCCGACTACGGGGGACCCAGTACTTC; v_gene: TRBV5-1; abundance: once; len: 13; j_gene: TRBJ2-5; d_gene: .
CDR3aa: CASSLGQVNYEQYF; CDR3nt: TGTGCCAGCAGCTTGGGGCAGGTAAACTACGAGCAGTACTTC; v_gene: TRBV5-4; abundance: .; len: 14; j_gene: TRBJ2-7; d_gene: .
CDR3aa: CASSQVRGRSDTQYF; CDR3nt: TGTGCCAGCAGCCAAGTTAGGGGTAGGTCAGATACGCAGTATTTT; v_gene: TRBV3-1/TRBV3-2; abundance: .; len: 15; j_gene: TRBJ2-3; d_gene: .
CDR3aa: CASSPRLGDTQYF; CDR3nt: TGTGCCAGCAGCCCCAGACTTGGGGATACGCAGTATTTT; v_gene: TRBV2; abundance: .; len: 13; j_gene: TRBJ2-3; d_gene: .
CDR3aa: CATSRDPRAEQYF; CDR3nt: TGTGCCACCAGCAGAGATCCCAGGGCCGAGCAGTACTTC; v_gene: TRBV15; abundance: .; len: 13; j_gene: TRBJ2-7; d_gene: .
CDR3aa: CASSPMRDIQYF; CDR3nt: TGTGCCAGCAGCCCAATGCGGGACATTCAGTACTTC; v_gene: TRBV7-2; abundance: .; len: 12; j_gene: TRBJ2-4; d_gene: .
CDR3aa: CASTQLSGNTIYF; CDR3nt: TGTGCCAGCACTCAGCTCTCTGGAAACACCATATATTTT; v_gene: TRBV28; abundance: .; len: 13; j_gene: TRBJ1-3; d_gene: .
CDR3aa: CASSERGGNSPLHF; CDR3nt: TGTGCCAGCAGTGAAAGGGGGGGTAATTCACCCCTCCACTTT; v_gene: TRBV2; abundance: once; len: 14; j_gene: TRBJ1-6; d_gene: .
CDR3aa: CASSLVSGATYNEQFF; CDR3nt: TGTGCCAGCAGCCTAGTCTCGGGCGCAACCTACAATGAGCAGTTCTTC; v_gene: TRBV7-2; abundance: .; len: 16; j_gene: TRBJ2-1; d_gene: .
CDR3aa: CASSQESVASGYTF; CDR3nt: TGTGCCAGCAGCCAAGAGTCAGTCGCTAGTGGCTACACCTTC; v_gene: TRBV3-1/TRBV3-2; abundance: .; len: 14; j_gene: TRBJ1-2; d_gene: .
CDR3aa: CASSFTGTETDTQYF; CDR3nt: TGCGCCAGCAGCTTTACCGGGACAGAAACAGATACGCAGTATTTT; v_gene: TRBV5-1; abundance: .; len: 15; j_gene: TRBJ2-3; d_gene: TRBD1
CDR3aa: CATSKRLAGDEQFF; CDR3nt: TGTGCCACCTCTAAAAGACTAGCGGGAGATGAGCAGTTCTTC; v_gene: TRBV4-2; abundance: .; len: 14; j_gene: TRBJ2-1; d_gene: TRBD2
CDR3aa: CASSSGTGRNYGYTF; CDR3nt: TGTGCCAGTAGTTCCGGGACCGGGCGTAACTATGGCTACACCTTC; v_gene: TRBV19; abundance: .; len: 15; j_gene: TRBJ1-2; d_gene: .
CDR3aa: CASGGQGITEAFF; CDR3nt: TGTGCCAGCGGTGGTCAGGGGATAACTGAAGCTTTCTTT; v_gene: TRBV28; abundance: .; len: 13; j_gene: TRBJ1-1; d_gene: .
CDR3aa: CASSQGTGLAGVNEQFF; CDR3nt: TGTGCCAGCAGCCAAGGGACGGGACTAGCGGGAGTAAATGAGCAGTTCTTC; v_gene: TRBV4-2; abundance: .; len: 17; j_gene: TRBJ2-1; d_gene: TRBD2
CDR3aa: CASSQDESYGYTF; CDR3nt: TGCGCCAGCAGCCAAGACGAAAGCTATGGCTACACCTTC; v_gene: TRBV4-3; abundance: .; len: 13; j_gene: TRBJ1-2; d_gene: .
CDR3aa: CASSDPRISMATGGLNQPQHF; CDR3nt: TGTGCCAGCAGCGATCCTCGGATTTCTATGGCGACAGGGGGCCTGAATCAGCCCCAGCATTTT; v_gene: TRBV7-8; abundance: .; len: 21; j_gene: TRBJ1-5; d_gene: TRBD1
CDR3aa: CASSSKIVQGSNQPQHF; CDR3nt: TGTGCCAGCAGTTCAAAAATTGTACAGGGTTCCAATCAGCCCCAGCATTTT; v_gene: TRBV27; abundance: .; len: 17; j_gene: TRBJ1-5; d_gene: .
CDR3aa: CASSPLPTGELFF; CDR3nt: TGTGCCAGCAGCCCCCTGCCCACCGGGGAGCTGTTTTTT; v_gene: TRBV11-2; abundance: .; len: 13; j_gene: TRBJ2-2; d_gene: .
CDR3aa: CASSPGTSWFNEQFF; CDR3nt: TGTGCCAGCAGCCCCGGGACTAGCTGGTTTAATGAGCAGTTCTTC; v_gene: TRBV11-3; abundance: .; len: 15; j_gene: TRBJ2-1; d_gene: TRBD2
CDR3aa: CASSEGLLVEQYF; CDR3nt: TGTGCCAGCAGTGAAGGTCTGCTGGTCGAGCAGTACTTC; v_gene: TRBV25-1; abundance: .; len: 13; j_gene: TRBJ2-7; d_gene: .
CDR3aa: CASSRDRSYEQYF; CDR3nt: TGTGCCAGCAGCCGGGACAGATCTTACGAGCAGTACTTC; v_gene: TRBV11-1; abundance: .; len: 13; j_gene: TRBJ2-7; d_gene: TRBD1
CDR3aa: CASSPAPGTGKNEQFF; CDR3nt: TGTGCCAGCAGCCCCGCCCCCGGGACAGGCAAGAATGAGCAGTTCTTC; v_gene: TRBV6-2/TRBV6-3; abundance: once; len: 16; j_gene: TRBJ2-1; d_gene: TRBD1